This passage covers 23 T cell receptor beta chains from one sample sequenced in a study of blood T cell repertoires in COVID-19. Sequenced by immunoSEQ multiplex PCR; TCRdb stores in-frame clones only, minus some. This table has about 330,000 clones, roughly nine tenths appearing once. Sequenced input: PBMCs or T cells enriched from blood (not recorded which). These receptors were taken from a woman in her 30s who had recovered from COVID-19.

This sequence joins TRBV30 and TRBJ2-7; 9 nucleotides agree with TRBD1. The CDR3 contains 11 residues. Trimming took 5 bases from V and 6 from J; bases not matched to a gene: 2. Germline V gives CDR1 GTSNPN, CDR2 SVGIG (reference sequence). The CDR3 loop is CAWDRGAEQYF. In DNA form, the CDR3 reads TGTGCCTGGGACAGGGGGGCCGAGCAGTACTTC.

The chain is built from TRBV10-2 and TRBJ2-7, with 9 bases matching TRBD1. V lost 0 bases, J lost 0 bases, and 18 bases stayed unmatched. The CDR3 runs 21 residues. CDR1 is WSHSY, CDR2 SAAADI, per germline. The CDR3 coding sequence is TGCGCCAGCAGTGAGTCGTCCCACAGGGGGCGTACACCCCGGAGCTCCTACGAGCAGTACTTC. The encoded protein is CASSESSHRGRTPRSSYEQYF.

The J gene is TRBJ2-1, the V gene TRBV7-9; D possibly corresponds to TRBD2 (6 bases). CDR1 and CDR2 (germline): SEHNR, FQNEAQ (reference sequence). V gave up 4 bases and J gave up 3 bases, with 13 bases separating them. The CDR3 loop spans 15 amino acids. CDR3 amino acids: CASSSPVGGYNEQFF. The CDR3 DNA reads TGTGCCAGCAGCTCCCCCGTGGGAGGCTACAATGAGCAGTTCTTC. Full variable domain (rest looked up from reference TRBV7-9 and TRBJ2-1): DTGVSQNPRHKITKRGQNVTFRCDPISEHNRLYWYRQTLGQGPEFLTYFQNEAQLEKSRLLSDRFSAERPKGSFSTLEIQRTEQGDSAMYLCASSSPVGGYNEQFFGPGTRLTVL.

This chain uses TRBV12-3 or TRBV12-4 with TRBJ1-1; a weak D match, TRBD1 (5 bases). Trimming cost V 4 bases and J 4 bases, with 10 bases left between them. The CDR3 sequence is 13 residues long. CDR3 loop: CASSYQGTTEAFF. CDR3 nucleotide sequence: TGTGCCAGCAGTTACCAGGGTACCACTGAAGCTTTCTTT.

The CDR3 spells CASGSPGLAKGNHEQYF. The DNA of the CDR3 is TGTGCTAGTGGTTCACCGGGACTAGCGAAAGGAAACCACGAGCAGTACTTC. The chain carries TRBV12-5 and TRBJ2-7; the match to TRBD2 covers 10 bases. J lost 5 bases, V lost 4 bases, and 14 bases had no gene match. Germline assignment: CDR1 LGHNT and CDR2 FRNRAP. The CDR3 has 17 amino acids.

The chain has TRBV19 and TRBJ2-5, with TRBD1 as a possible D gene (5 bases). Trimming removed 6 bases from V and 7 bases from J, with 21 bases in between. The CDR3 is 15 residues long. Germline CDR1 LNHDA, CDR2 SQIVND (reference sequence). CDR3 coding DNA: TGTGCCAGTAGCCTCCAACCAACAGGACATGGGACCCAGTACTTC. This codes for CASSLQPTGHGTQYF.

The CDR3 nucleotides read TGTGCCAGCAGCCAAGGGGACAGACGTTTGTCCACTGAAGCTTTCTTT. Translated: CASSQGDRRLSTEAFF. V and J are TRBV14 and TRBJ1-1, with 7 positions matching TRBD1. The V gene's germline CDR1 is SGHDN and CDR2 FVKESK. The CDR3 runs 16 residues. With V trimmed by 1 base and J by 4 bases, 9 bases remained unmatched.

J is TRBJ2-7 and V is TRBV4-1; 10 nucleotides agree with TRBD2. The CDR3 contains 15 residues. Germline CDR1 MGHRA, CDR2 YSYEKL. The J segment lost 2 bases and the V segment lost 1 base, leaving 2 bases of the junction unmatched. The CDR3: CASSQVAGGPYEQYF. CDR3 DNA sequence: TGCGCCAGCAGCCAAGTAGCGGGGGGCCCCTACGAGCAGTACTTC.

This rearrangement joins TRBV7-9 to TRBJ1-2; unclear D gene. The length of the CDR3 is 12 residues. CDR1 and CDR2 from the germline V gene are SEHNR and FQNEAQ (reference sequence). V was cut by 1 base and J by 5 bases, with 5 bases left in between. The CDR3 loop is CASSLDEYGYTF. The CDR3 bases are TGTGCCAGCAGCTTAGACGAGTATGGCTACACCTTC.

There are a few counts of this clone. The chain couples TRBV5-1 to TRBJ2-2; 8 bases line up with TRBD2. In germline, CDR1 is SGHRS, CDR2 YFSETQ. Trimming took 2 bases from V and 4 from J; bases not matched to a gene: 13. There are 18 residues in the CDR3. The DNA for the CDR3 is TGCGCCAGCAGCTTCCCGTGGGCGGGGGGCCCGACCACCGGGGAGCTGTTTTTT. Translation: CASSFPWAGGPTTGELFF.

The rearrangement joins TRBV7-6 to TRBJ1-4; the D gene is possibly TRBD1 (6 bases). This CDR3 is built from 14 residues. V shed 4 bases and J shed 5 bases, with 11 bases lying between them. Germline V CDR1 and CDR2: SGHVS, FNYEAQ. In DNA form, the CDR3 reads TGTGCCAGCAGCTCATTAGGGGGAAATGAAAAACTGTTTTTT. Translation: CASSSLGGNEKLFF.

The chain employs TRBV2 and TRBJ1-5; the D gene is possibly TRBD1 (6 bases). This CDR3 comprises 15 residues. Germline V lookup: CDR1 SNHLY, CDR2 FYNNEI. V gave up 6 bases and J gave up 7 bases, with 19 bases separating them. The CDR3 DNA sequence: TGTGCCAGCAGCGCGGACAGCAGGGCCTGGCAGCCCCAGCATTTT. Translating it yields CASSADSRAWQPQHF.

This rearrangement joins TRBV6-4 to TRBJ1-2; D remains ambiguous. V was pared by 6 bases and J by 3 bases, with 17 bases between. The germline V gene has CDR1 MRHNA and CDR2 SNTAGT. This CDR3 comprises 15 residues. CDR3 residues: CASRGDSPGYYGYTF. Written as DNA, the CDR3 is TGTGCCAGCAGAGGAGACTCCCCTGGTTACTATGGCTACACCTTC.

This clone was counted only a few times. The gene calls are TRBV15 and TRBJ2-2; 11 nucleotides line up with TRBD1. Germline values: CDR1 LNHNV, CDR2 YYDKDF (reference sequence). V shed 5 bases and J 6 bases; nucleotides not matched to a gene: 8. The CDR3 consists of 16 residues. The CDR3 sequence: CATSDRDRGFSGELFF. The CDR3 nucleotides are TGTGCCACCAGCGACAGGGACAGGGGGTTCTCCGGGGAGCTGTTTTTT.

The chain recombines TRBV27 with TRBJ2-3; the D gene is possibly TRBD2 (6 bases). The V end lost 4 bases, the J end lost 7 bases, and 24 bases lay between the germline ends. CDR3 length: 17 residues. Per germline, CDR1 MNHEY and CDR2 SMNVEV (reference sequence). CDR3 loop: CASSSPYPRGKVNTQYF. The CDR3 region has the DNA TGTGCCAGCAGTTCGCCCTATCCTCGGGGGAAGGTAAATACGCAGTATTTT.

The V gene is TRBV3-1 (or the pseudogene TRBV3-2), the J gene TRBJ1-6; no definite D call. Trimming cost V 5 bases and J 7 bases, with 12 bases left between them. Germline V gene data show CDR1 as LGHDT and CDR2 as YNNKEL (reference sequence). The CDR3 extends over 14 amino acids. The CDR3: CASSAGHSNSPLHF. For the CDR3, the DNA is TGTGCCAGCAGCGCGGGTCACTCGAATTCACCCCTCCACTTT.

The CDR3 sequence is CASWTGNQPQHF. CDR3 coding DNA: TGTGCCAGCTGGACAGGCAATCAGCCCCAGCATTTT. The chain recombines TRBV6-5 with TRBJ1-5, with D possibly TRBD1 on 6 matching bases. V gave up 8 bases and J gave up 2 bases, with 7 bases separating them. Germline assignment: CDR1 MNHEY and CDR2 SVGAGI. This CDR3 contains 12 residues.

The chain recombines TRBV5-8 with TRBJ1-5; a possible D gene is TRBD1 (6 bases). The CDR3 spans 15 residues. Germline V gives CDR1 SGHTS, CDR2 YDEGEE. V was cut by 0 bases and J by 7 bases, with 14 bases left in between. The CDR3 sequence is CASSLEVQGLQPQHF. CDR3 nucleotide sequence: TGTGCCAGCAGCTTGGAAGTTCAGGGGCTGCAGCCCCAGCATTTT.

In this sample, this clone turned up a few times. The V and J genes are TRBV2 and TRBJ1-2; perhaps TRBD1 as D (6 bases). The germline V gene encodes CDR1 SNHLY and CDR2 FYNNEI. The V end was cut by 6 bases, the J end by 1 base, with 9 bases between. This CDR3 is built from 13 residues. The CDR3 DNA follows: TGTGCCAGCAGGGGGACATTTAACTATGGCTACACCTTC. Protein product: CASRGTFNYGYTF.

This clone was seen a single time. The V and J genes are TRBV2 and TRBJ2-3; weak D call: TRBD1 (5 bases). This CDR3 has 15 amino acids. Germline CDR1 is SNHLY and CDR2 is FYNNEI. Trimming took off 2 bases at V and 0 bases at J, with 9 bases between the two ends. The CDR3 DNA reads TGTGCCAGCAGTGAATCCAGGGCTAGCACAGATACGCAGTATTTT. It encodes CASSESRASTDTQYF.

V and J are TRBV2 and TRBJ1-2, with 9 bases identical to TRBD1. With 2 bases clipped from V and 8 bases from J, the junction kept 18 bases outside the gene matches. The V gene's germline CDR1 is SNHLY and CDR2 FYNNEI. This CDR3 contains 18 residues. CDR3 loop: CASSERTGGDPQSWGYTF. The CDR3 coding sequence is TGTGCCAGCAGTGAAAGAACAGGGGGCGACCCCCAATCATGGGGCTACACCTTC.

This sequence joins TRBV12-5 and TRBJ2-7; 8 nucleotides match TRBD2. The CDR3 is made up of 15 amino acids. V gave up 0 bases and J gave up 0 bases; unmatched junction bases: 1. Per the germline V gene, CDR1 is LGHNT and CDR2 is FRNRAP. CDR3 region: CASGLVAGASYEQYF. The CDR3 region has the DNA TGTGCTAGTGGTTTGGTAGCGGGGGCCTCCTACGAGCAGTACTTC. Looking up the rest from reference TRBV12-5 and TRBJ2-7 gives the full variable domain: DARVTQTPRHKVTEMGQEVTMRCQPILGHNTVFWYRQTMMQGLELLAYFRNRAPLDDSGMPKDRFSAEMPDATLATLKIQPSEPRDSAVYFCASGLVAGASYEQYFGPGTRLTVT.

CDR3 nucleotide sequence: TGTGCCAGCCATGAGGGAAGGGACTATGGCTACACCTTC. This translates into CASHEGRDYGYTF. The rearrangement links TRBV6-5 to TRBJ1-2; unclear D gene. This CDR3 is built from 13 residues. Germline values: CDR1 MNHEY, CDR2 SVGAGI. Trimming left V 8 bases short and J 3 bases short, with 13 bases between.